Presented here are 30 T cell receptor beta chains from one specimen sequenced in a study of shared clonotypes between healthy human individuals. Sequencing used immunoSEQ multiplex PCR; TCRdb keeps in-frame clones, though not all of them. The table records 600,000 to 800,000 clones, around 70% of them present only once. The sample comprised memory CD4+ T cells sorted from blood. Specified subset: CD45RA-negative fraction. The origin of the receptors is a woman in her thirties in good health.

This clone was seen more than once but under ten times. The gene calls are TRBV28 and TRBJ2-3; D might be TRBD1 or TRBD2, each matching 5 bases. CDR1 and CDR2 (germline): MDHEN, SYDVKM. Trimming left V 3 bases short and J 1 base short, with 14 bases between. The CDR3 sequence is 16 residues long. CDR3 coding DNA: TGTGCCAGCAGTTTCCCCGGGACGGTGGGCACAGATACGCAGTATTTT. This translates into CASSFPGTVGTDTQYF.

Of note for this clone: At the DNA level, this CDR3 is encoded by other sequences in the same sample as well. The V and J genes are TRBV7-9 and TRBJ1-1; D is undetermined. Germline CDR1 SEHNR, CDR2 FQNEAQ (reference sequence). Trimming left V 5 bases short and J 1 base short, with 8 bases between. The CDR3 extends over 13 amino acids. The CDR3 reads CASSRSGNTEAFF. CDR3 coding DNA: TGTGCCAGCAGCCGGTCCGGGAACACTGAAGCTTTCTTT.

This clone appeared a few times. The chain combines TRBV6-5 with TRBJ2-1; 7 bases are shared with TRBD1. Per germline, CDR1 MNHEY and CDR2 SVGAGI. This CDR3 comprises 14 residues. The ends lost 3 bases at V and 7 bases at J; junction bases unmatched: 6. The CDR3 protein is CASSYGTDLNEQFF. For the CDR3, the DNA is TGTGCCAGCAGTTATGGGACAGATCTTAATGAGCAGTTCTTC.

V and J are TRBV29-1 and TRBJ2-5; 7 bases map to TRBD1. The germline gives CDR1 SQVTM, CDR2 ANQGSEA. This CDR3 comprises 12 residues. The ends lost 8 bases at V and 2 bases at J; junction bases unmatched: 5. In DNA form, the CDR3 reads TGCAGCTCGCGACAGGGACAAGAGACCCAGTACTTC. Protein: CSSRQGQETQYF.

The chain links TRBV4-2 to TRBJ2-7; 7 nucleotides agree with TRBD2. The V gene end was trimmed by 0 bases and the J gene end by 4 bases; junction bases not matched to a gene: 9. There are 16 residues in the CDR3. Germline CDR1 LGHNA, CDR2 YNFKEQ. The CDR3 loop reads CASSQDGRELVYEQYF. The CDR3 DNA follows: TGTGCCAGCAGCCAAGACGGGCGGGAGTTAGTATACGAGCAGTACTTC.

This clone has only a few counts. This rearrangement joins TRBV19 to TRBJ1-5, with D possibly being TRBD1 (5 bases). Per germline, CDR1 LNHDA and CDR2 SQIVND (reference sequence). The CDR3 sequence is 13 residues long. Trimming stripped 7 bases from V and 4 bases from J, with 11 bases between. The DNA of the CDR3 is TGTGCCAGTACCGGGGACCTTAATCAGCCCCAGCATTTT. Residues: CASTGDLNQPQHF.

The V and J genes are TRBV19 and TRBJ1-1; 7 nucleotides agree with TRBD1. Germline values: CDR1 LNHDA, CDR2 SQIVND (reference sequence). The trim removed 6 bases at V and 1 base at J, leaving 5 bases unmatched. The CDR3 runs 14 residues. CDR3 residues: CASSLDRRNTEAFF. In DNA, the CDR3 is TGTGCCAGTAGCTTGGACAGGAGGAACACTGAAGCTTTCTTT.

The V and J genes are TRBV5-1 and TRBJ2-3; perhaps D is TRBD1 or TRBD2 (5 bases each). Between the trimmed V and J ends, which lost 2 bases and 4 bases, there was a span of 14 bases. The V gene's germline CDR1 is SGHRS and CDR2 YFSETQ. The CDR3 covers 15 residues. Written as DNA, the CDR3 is TGCGCCAGCAGCTTAGGACAATTCGGGGCAGATACGCAGTATTTT. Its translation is CASSLGQFGADTQYF. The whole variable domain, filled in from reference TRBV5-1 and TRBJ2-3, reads KAGVTQTPRYLIKTRGQQVTLSCSPISGHRSVSWYQQTPGQGLQFLFEYFSETQRNKGNFPGRFSGRQFSNSRSEMNVSTLELGDSALYLCASSLGQFGADTQYFGPGTRLTVL.

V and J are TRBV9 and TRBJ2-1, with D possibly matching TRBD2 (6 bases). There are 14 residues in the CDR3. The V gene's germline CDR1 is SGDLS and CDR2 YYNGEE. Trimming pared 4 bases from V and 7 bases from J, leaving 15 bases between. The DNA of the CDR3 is TGTGCCAGCAGCTTTAGTGATGGAGGGAATGAGCAGTTCTTC. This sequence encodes CASSFSDGGNEQFF.

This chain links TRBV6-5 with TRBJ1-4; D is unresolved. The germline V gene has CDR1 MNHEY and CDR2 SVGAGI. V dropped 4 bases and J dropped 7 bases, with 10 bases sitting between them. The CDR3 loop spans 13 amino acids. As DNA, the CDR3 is TGTGCCAGCAGTTGGGCTATCGGTGAAAAACTGTTTTTT. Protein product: CASSWAIGEKLFF.

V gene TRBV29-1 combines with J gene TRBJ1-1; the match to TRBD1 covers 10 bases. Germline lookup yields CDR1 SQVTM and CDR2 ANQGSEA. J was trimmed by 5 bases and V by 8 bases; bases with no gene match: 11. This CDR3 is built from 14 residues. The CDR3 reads CSFLRDRGLTEAFF. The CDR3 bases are TGCAGCTTCCTCCGGGACAGGGGATTAACTGAAGCTTTCTTT.

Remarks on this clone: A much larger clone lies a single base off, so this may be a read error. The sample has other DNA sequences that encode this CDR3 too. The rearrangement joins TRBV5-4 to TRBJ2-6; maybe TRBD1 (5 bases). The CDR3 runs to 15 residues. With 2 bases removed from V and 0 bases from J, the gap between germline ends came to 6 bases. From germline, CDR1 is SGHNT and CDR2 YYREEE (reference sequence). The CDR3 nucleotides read TGTGCCAGCAGCTTAGACAGCTCTGGGGCCAACGTCCTGACTTTC. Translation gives CASSLDSSGANVLTF.

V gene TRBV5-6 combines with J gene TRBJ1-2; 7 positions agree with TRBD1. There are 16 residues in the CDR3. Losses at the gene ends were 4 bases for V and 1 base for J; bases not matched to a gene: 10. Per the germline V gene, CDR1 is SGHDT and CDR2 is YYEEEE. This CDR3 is CASSPPGTAINYGYTF. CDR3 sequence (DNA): TGTGCCAGCAGCCCACCCGGGACAGCGATTAACTATGGCTACACCTTC. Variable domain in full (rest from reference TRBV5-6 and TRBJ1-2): DAGVTQSPTHLIKTRGQQVTLRCSPKSGHDTVSWYQQALGQGPQFIFQYYEEEERQRGNFPDRFSGHQFPNYSSELNVNALLLGDSALYLCASSPPGTAINYGYTFGSGTRLTVV.

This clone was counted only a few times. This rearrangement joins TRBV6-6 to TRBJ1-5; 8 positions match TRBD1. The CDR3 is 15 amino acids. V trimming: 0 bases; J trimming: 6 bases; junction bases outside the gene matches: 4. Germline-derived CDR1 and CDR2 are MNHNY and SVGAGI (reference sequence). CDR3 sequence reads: CASSYSFTGGQPQHF. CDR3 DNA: TGTGCCAGCAGTTACTCGTTTACAGGGGGTCAGCCCCAGCATTTT.

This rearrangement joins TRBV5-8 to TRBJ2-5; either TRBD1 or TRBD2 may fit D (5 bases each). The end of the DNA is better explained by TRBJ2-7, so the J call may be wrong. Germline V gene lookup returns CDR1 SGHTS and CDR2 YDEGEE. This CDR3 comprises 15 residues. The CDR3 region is CASSETGTASYEQYF. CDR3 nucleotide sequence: TGTGCCAGCAGCGAAACCGGGACGGCCTCCTACGAGCAGTACTTC.

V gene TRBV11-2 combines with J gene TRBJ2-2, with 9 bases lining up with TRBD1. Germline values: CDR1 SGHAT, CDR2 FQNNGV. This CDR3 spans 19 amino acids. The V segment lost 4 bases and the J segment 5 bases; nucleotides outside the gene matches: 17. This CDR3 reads CASSSLRERQGERTGELFF. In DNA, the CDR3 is TGTGCCAGCAGCTCCCTTAGGGAGCGACAGGGGGAGAGGACCGGGGAGCTGTTTTTT.

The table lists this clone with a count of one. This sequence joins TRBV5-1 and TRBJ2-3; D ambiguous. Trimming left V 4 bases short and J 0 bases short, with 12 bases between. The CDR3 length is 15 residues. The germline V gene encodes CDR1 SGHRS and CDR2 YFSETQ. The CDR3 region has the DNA TGCGCCAGCAGCCAGCTCTGGCCTAGCACAGATACGCAGTATTTT. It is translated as CASSQLWPSTDTQYF.

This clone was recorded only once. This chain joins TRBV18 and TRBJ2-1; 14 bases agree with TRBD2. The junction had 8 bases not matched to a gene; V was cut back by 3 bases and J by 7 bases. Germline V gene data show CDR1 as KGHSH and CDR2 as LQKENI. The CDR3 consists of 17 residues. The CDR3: CASSPGGTSGSYNEQFF. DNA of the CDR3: TGTGCCAGCTCACCGGGCGGGACTAGCGGGAGTTATAATGAGCAGTTCTTC.

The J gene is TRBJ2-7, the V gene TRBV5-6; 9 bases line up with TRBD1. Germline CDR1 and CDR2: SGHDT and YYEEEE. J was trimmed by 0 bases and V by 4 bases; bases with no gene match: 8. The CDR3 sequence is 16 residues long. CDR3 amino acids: CASSPWGTGPSYEQYF. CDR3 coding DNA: TGTGCCAGCAGCCCCTGGGGGACAGGGCCCTCCTACGAGCAGTACTTC.

This CDR3 is CASSLSLLAGYNEQFF. DNA for the CDR3: TGCGCCAGCAGCTTGTCGCTACTAGCGGGTTACAATGAGCAGTTCTTC. The V and J genes are TRBV5-1 and TRBJ2-1; 9 bases line up with TRBD2. CDR3 length equals 16 residues. V dropped 1 base and J dropped 4; count of bases not matched to a gene: 6. CDR1 and CDR2 (germline): SGHRS, YFSETQ.

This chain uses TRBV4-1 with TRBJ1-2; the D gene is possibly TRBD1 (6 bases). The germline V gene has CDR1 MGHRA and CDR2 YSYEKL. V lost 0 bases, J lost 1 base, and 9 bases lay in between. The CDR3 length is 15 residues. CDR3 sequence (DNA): TGCGCCAGCAGCCAAGAGGGGGCGGTTAACTATGGCTACACCTTC. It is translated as CASSQEGAVNYGYTF.

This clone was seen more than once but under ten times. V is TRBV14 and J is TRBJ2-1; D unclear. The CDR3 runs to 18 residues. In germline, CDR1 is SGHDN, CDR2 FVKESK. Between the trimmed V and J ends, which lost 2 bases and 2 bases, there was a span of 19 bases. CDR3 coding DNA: TGTGCCAGCAGCCAAACCTTCGGCCCCCGGGCCCCCTACAATGAGCAGTTCTTC. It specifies CASSQTFGPRAPYNEQFF.

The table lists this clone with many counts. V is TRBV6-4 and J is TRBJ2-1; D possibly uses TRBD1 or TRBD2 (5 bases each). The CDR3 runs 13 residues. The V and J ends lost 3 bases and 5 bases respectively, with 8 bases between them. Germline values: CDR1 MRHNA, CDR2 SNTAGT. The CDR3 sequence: CASSEGPNNEQFF. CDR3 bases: TGTGCCAGCAGTGAGGGACCCAACAATGAGCAGTTCTTC.

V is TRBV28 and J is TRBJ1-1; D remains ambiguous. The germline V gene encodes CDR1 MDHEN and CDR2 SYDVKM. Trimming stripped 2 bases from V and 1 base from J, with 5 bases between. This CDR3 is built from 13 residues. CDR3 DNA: TGTGCCAGCAGTTTAATACAGAACACTGAAGCTTTCTTT. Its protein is CASSLIQNTEAFF.

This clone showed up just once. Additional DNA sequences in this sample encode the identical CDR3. The CDR3 here is CASSAHWGLSYEQYF. For the CDR3, the DNA is TGTGCCAGCAGCGCGCATTGGGGCCTCTCCTACGAGCAGTACTTC. The J gene is TRBJ2-7, the V gene TRBV9, with D possibly matching TRBD1 (5 bases). This CDR3 is built from 15 residues. Trimming stripped 3 bases from V and 0 bases from J, with 13 bases between. In germline, CDR1 is SGDLS, CDR2 YYNGEE.

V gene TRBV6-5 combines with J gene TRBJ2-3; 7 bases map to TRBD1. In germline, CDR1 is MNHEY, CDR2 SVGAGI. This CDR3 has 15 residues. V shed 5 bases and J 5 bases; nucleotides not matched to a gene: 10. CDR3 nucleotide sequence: TGTGCCAGCAGTCGACAGGGTTTAGTTGGAGATACGCAGTATTTT. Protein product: CASSRQGLVGDTQYF.

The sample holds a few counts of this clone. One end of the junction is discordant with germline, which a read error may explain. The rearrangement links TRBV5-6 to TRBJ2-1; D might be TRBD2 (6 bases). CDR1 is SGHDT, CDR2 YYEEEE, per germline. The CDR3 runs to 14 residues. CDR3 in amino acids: CAGKRLDSNNEQFF. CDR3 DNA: TGTGCCGGTAAACGACTAGACTCCAACAATGAGCAGTTCTTC.

The CDR3, as DNA: TGTGCCAGCAGTCTGTGGCGGACAGGGGGGGTCGATGAGCAGTACTTC. It codes for CASSLWRTGGVDEQYF. V is TRBV2 and J is TRBJ2-7; TRBD1 aligns across 10 bases. This CDR3 contains 16 residues. Germline V gene sequence: CDR1 SNHLY, CDR2 FYNNEI. Losses at the gene ends were 5 bases for V and 7 bases for J; bases not matched to a gene: 14. Supplemented by reference TRBV2 and TRBJ2-7, the full variable domain reads EPEVTQTPSHQVTQMGQEVILRCVPISNHLYFYWYRQILGQKVEFLVSFYNNEISEKSEIFDDQFSVERPDGSNFTLKIRSTKLEDSAMYFCASSLWRTGGVDEQYFGPGTRLTVT.

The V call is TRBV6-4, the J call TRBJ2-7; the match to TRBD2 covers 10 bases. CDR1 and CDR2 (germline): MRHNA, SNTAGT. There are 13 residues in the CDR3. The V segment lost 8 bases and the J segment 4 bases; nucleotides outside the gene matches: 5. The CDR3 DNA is TGTGCCAGCGGGGGACTAGCGAATTACGAGCAGTACTTC. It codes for CASGGLANYEQYF.

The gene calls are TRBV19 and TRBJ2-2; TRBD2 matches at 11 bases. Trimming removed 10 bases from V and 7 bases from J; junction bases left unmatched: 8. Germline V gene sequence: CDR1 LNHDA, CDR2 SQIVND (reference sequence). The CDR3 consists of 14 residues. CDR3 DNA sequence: TGTGCCACTTCGACTAGCGGGATTGTCGGGGAGCTGTTTTTT. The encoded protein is CATSTSGIVGELFF.